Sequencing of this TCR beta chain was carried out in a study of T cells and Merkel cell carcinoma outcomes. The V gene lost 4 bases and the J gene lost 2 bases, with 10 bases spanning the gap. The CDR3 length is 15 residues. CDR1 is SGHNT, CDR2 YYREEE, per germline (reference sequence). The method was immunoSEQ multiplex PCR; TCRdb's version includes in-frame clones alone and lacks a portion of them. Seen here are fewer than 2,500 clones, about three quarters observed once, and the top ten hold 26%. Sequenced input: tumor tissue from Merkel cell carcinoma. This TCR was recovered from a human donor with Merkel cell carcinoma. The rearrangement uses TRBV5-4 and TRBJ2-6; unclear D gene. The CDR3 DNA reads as TGTGCCAGCAGCCGTCCTGCTGCTGGGGCCAACGTCCTGACTTTC. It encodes CASSRPAAGANVLTF.